This T cell receptor (beta chain) was recorded in a study of T cell responses to AZD1222 COVID-19 vaccine. Regarding the study as a whole: Mostly white British, mostly female donors; authors suggested clonal diversity may be underestimated. Baseline seropositives among AZD1222 recipients totaled only six.

For this clone: Its antigen is still unknown.

Between the trimmed V and J ends, which lost 9 bases and 5 bases, there was a span of 14 bases. This CDR3 spans 13 amino acids. CDR1 and CDR2 from the germline V gene are MGHDK and SYGVNS. Sequenced by immunoSEQ multiplex PCR; TCRdb stores in-frame clones only, minus some. The sample lists around 50,000 clones; roughly 80% were seen once. The receptor was isolated from an adult in good health. This chain connects TRBV25-1 to TRBJ1-5; no reliable D call. This specimen was peripheral blood, taken on day 0 of AZD1222 vaccination. The DNA for the CDR3 is TGTGCCAGGGGAGGAGGGAGGGATCAGCCCCAGCATTTT. This translates into CARGGGRDQPQHF.